Shown below are 30 T cell receptor beta chains from a single sample sequenced in a study of shared clonotypes between healthy human individuals. The method was immunoSEQ multiplex PCR; TCRdb's version includes in-frame clones alone and lacks a portion of them. This sample yields about 1,500,000 clones, of which roughly 95% are seen a single time; approximately 1% belongs to the top ten. Sample: naive CD4+ T cells sorted from blood. Subset: CD45RA+ positively selected. The source is a man aged 25 to 45 in good health.

The V gene is TRBV9, the J gene TRBJ1-3; D uncertain. This CDR3 comprises 15 residues. Trimming took off 0 bases at V and 0 bases at J, with 7 bases between the two ends. Germline V gives CDR1 SGDLS, CDR2 YYNGEE. Written as DNA, the CDR3 is TGTGCCAGCAGCGTAGGTGTCAGCTCTGGAAACACCATATATTTT. This sequence encodes CASSVGVSSGNTIYF.

V gene TRBV2 combines with J gene TRBJ1-1, with D perhaps matching TRBD1 (6 bases). This CDR3 is built from 15 residues. The V and J ends lost 5 bases and 0 bases respectively, with 13 bases between them. The germline V gene has CDR1 SNHLY and CDR2 FYNNEI. The CDR3 coding sequence is TGTGCCAGCAGTCTCTTAGGGGGAATGAACACTGAAGCTTTCTTT. Translated: CASSLLGGMNTEAFF.

Comments on this clone: Other DNA sequences within the sample encode an identical CDR3. The chain recombines TRBV5-1 with TRBJ2-5, with TRBD1 matching 7 bases. Germline CDR1 and CDR2: SGHRS and YFSETQ. This CDR3 contains 14 residues. With 0 bases clipped from V and 4 bases from J, the junction kept 3 bases outside the gene matches. Here the CDR3 DNA reads TGCGCCAGCAGCTTGGAGGGGGCGGGAGAGACCCAGTACTTC. It encodes CASSLEGAGETQYF.

The chain is built from TRBV7-2 and TRBJ2-1; D is perhaps TRBD1 (6 bases). Germline loops: CDR1 SGHTA, CDR2 FQGNSA. V lost 5 bases to trimming and J lost 5 bases, with 16 bases between them. CDR3 length: 15 residues. The DNA of the CDR3 is TGTGCCAGCAGCCTATGGACAGCTCTGGACAATGAGCAGTTCTTC. It translates to CASSLWTALDNEQFF.

V and J are TRBV30 and TRBJ1-5; 7 bases line up with TRBD1. J gave up 3 bases and V 3 bases, and 5 bases lay outside the gene matches. Germline assignment: CDR1 GTSNPN and CDR2 SVGIG (reference sequence). CDR3 size: 14 residues. The CDR3 DNA sequence: TGTGCCTGGAGGGGGGACAGTGACAATCAGCCCCAGCATTTT. This translates into CAWRGDSDNQPQHF.

J is TRBJ1-3 and V is TRBV6-5, with no clear D. Germline V lookup: CDR1 MNHEY, CDR2 SVGAGI. The V and J ends lost 6 bases and 2 bases respectively, with 14 bases between them. The CDR3 has 15 residues. CDR3 sequence (DNA): TGTGCCAGCAGGGCCGAGAGGACCGCTGGAAACACCATATATTTT. Protein sequence: CASRAERTAGNTIYF.

The chain couples TRBV6-5 to TRBJ1-1; D ambiguous. Germline values: CDR1 MNHEY, CDR2 SVGAGI. CDR3 size: 15 residues. Trimming took off 0 bases at V and 1 base at J, with 9 bases between the two ends. CDR3 amino acids: CASSYSISRNTEAFF. In DNA, the CDR3 is TGTGCCAGCAGTTACTCTATATCCAGGAACACTGAAGCTTTCTTT.

The chain carries TRBV7-6 and TRBJ1-2; D is unclear. The germline V gene has CDR1 SGHVS and CDR2 FNYEAQ. The CDR3 is 17 residues long. V was shortened by 1 base and J by 2 bases, with 17 bases between the two germline ends. The CDR3 is CASSLDISETLNYGYTF. DNA for the CDR3: TGTGCCAGCAGCTTAGACATTTCAGAAACTCTCAACTATGGCTACACCTTC.

The V gene is TRBV27, the J gene TRBJ2-1; 10 bases are a match to TRBD1. Per germline, CDR1 MNHEY and CDR2 SMNVEV (reference sequence). CDR3 size: 21 residues. The V segment lost 3 bases and the J segment 0 bases; nucleotides outside the gene matches: 17. The DNA of the CDR3 is TGTGCCAGCAGTTTGACAGGGGGCGAGTTTCTATCAAGGAGCTCCTACAATGAGCAGTTCTTC. Translated: CASSLTGGEFLSRSSYNEQFF.

CDR3 coding DNA: TGTGCCAGCAGCTTTGGTCGGCAGTCCTACAATGAGCAGTTCTTC. Protein sequence: CASSFGRQSYNEQFF. The chain joins TRBV11-2 to TRBJ2-1, with D hard to call. V was clipped by 3 bases and J by 1 base, with 10 bases between them. Germline V gene data show CDR1 as SGHAT and CDR2 as FQNNGV. The CDR3 runs to 15 residues. Filled out from reference TRBV11-2 and TRBJ2-1, the complete variable domain reads EAGVAQSPRYKIIEKRQSVAFWCNPISGHATLYWYQQILGQGPKLLIQFQNNGVVDDSQLPKDRFSAERLKGVDSTLKIQPAKLEDSAVYLCASSFGRQSYNEQFFGPGTRLTVL.

The genes are TRBV29-1 and TRBJ2-7; 11 nucleotides agree with TRBD2. The CDR3 has 15 amino acids. Germline V CDR1 and CDR2: SQVTM, ANQGSEA. The junction had 8 bases not matched to a gene; V was cut back by 5 bases and J by 2 bases. CDR3 protein: CSVLSGRAGAYEQYF. CDR3 in DNA: TGCAGCGTTCTTAGCGGGAGGGCCGGGGCCTACGAGCAGTACTTC.

The DNA of the CDR3 is TGTGCCAGCAGTGAAAGCAGGGACATCTCTGGAAACACCATATATTTT. It translates to CASSESRDISGNTIYF. V gene TRBV6-1 combines with J gene TRBJ1-3, with D tentatively TRBD1 (6 bases). The germline V gene has CDR1 MNHNS and CDR2 SASEGT. This CDR3 has 16 amino acids. The V end lost 2 bases, the J end lost 0 bases, and 11 bases lay between the germline ends.

The rearrangement uses TRBV30 and TRBJ1-3; D gene ambiguous. V lost 1 base and J 0 bases, leaving 13 bases between the germline ends. Germline values: CDR1 GTSNPN, CDR2 SVGIG (reference sequence). The CDR3 extends over 16 amino acids. CDR3: CAWSAFGRNSGNTIYF. The CDR3 DNA is TGTGCCTGGAGTGCTTTCGGACGGAACTCTGGAAACACCATATATTTT. The whole variable domain, remainder taken from reference TRBV30 and TRBJ1-3, is SQTIHQWPATLVQPVGSPLSLECTVEGTSNPNLYWYRQAAGRGLQLLFYSVGIGQISSEVPQNLSASRPQDRQFILSSKKLLLSDSGFYLCAWSAFGRNSGNTIYFGEGSWLTVV.

This clone has a count of ten or more. The rearrangement links TRBV6-5 to TRBJ1-2, with D maybe TRBD1 (5 bases). Germline V gene data show CDR1 as MNHEY and CDR2 as SVGAGI. The CDR3 is 14 residues long. V lost 5 bases, J lost 3 bases, and 13 bases lay in between. CDR3 region: CASSPNLGDYGYTF. The CDR3 region has the DNA TGTGCCAGCAGTCCCAATTTGGGGGACTATGGCTACACCTTC.

The chain uses TRBV7-2 and TRBJ2-5, with D unclear. The CDR3 has 13 residues. Germline CDR1 and CDR2: SGHTA and FQGNSA. Trimming removed 1 base at V and 3 bases at J, with 6 bases between. CDR3 coding DNA: TGTGCCAGCAGCTTAGAGGTAGAAGAGACCCAGTACTTC. Protein product: CASSLEVEETQYF.

This chain joins TRBV10-1 and TRBJ2-7, with no clear D. V lost 0 bases to trimming and J lost 5 bases, with 8 bases between them. Germline V gene sequence: CDR1 WNHNN, CDR2 SYGVQD (reference sequence). CDR3 length: 13 residues. As DNA, the CDR3 is TGCGCCAGCAGTGAGTCGCTTGGGGACGAGCAGTACTTC. Its translation is CASSESLGDEQYF.

The V call is TRBV28, the J call TRBJ2-7; D assignment may be TRBD1 or TRBD2 (5 bases each). CDR3 size: 13 residues. V lost 10 bases to trimming and J lost 2 bases, with 15 bases between them. Germline V gives CDR1 MDHEN, CDR2 SYDVKM. CDR3 loop: CATCGDGTYEQYF. The CDR3 region has the DNA TGTGCCACCTGTGGGGACGGCACCTACGAGCAGTACTTC.

This clone was detected only once. The chain couples TRBV5-1 to TRBJ1-3; D gene ambiguous. This CDR3 is 14 amino acids long. The germline V gene encodes CDR1 SGHRS and CDR2 YFSETQ. V lost 0 bases and J 2 bases, leaving 6 bases between the germline ends. The CDR3 DNA reads TGCGCCAGCAGCTTGGATCAGCCTGGAAACACCATATATTTT. Protein: CASSLDQPGNTIYF.

CDR3 protein: CASRRQVAGHTEAFF. The CDR3 DNA follows: TGTGCCAGCCGACGGCAGGTGGCAGGGCACACTGAAGCTTTCTTT. The V call is TRBV6-5, the J call TRBJ1-1; D might be TRBD1 (5 bases). V was pared by 8 bases and J by 3 bases, with 19 bases between. Germline CDR1 and CDR2: MNHEY and SVGAGI. The CDR3 runs 15 residues.

This sequence joins TRBV5-6 and TRBJ2-3; 10 bases map to TRBD1. The CDR3 extends over 15 amino acids. Germline V gives CDR1 SGHDT, CDR2 YYEEEE. The V gene end was trimmed by 4 bases and the J gene end by 5 bases; junction bases not matched to a gene: 7. The CDR3 region is CASSAAGTGEDTQYF. The DNA of the CDR3 is TGTGCCAGCAGCGCGGCCGGGACAGGGGAAGATACGCAGTATTTT.

The CDR3 is CASMPGLAFAETQYF. Here the CDR3 DNA reads TGCGCCAGCATGCCGGGACTAGCGTTTGCAGAGACCCAGTACTTC. V is TRBV5-1 and J is TRBJ2-5, with 10 bases lining up with TRBD2. V was pared by 6 bases and J by 4 bases, with 9 bases of the junction left unmatched. The CDR3 covers 15 residues. Germline V gives CDR1 SGHRS, CDR2 YFSETQ. Combining the CDR3 with reference TRBV5-1 and TRBJ2-5 gives the whole variable domain KAGVTQTPRYLIKTRGQQVTLSCSPISGHRSVSWYQQTPGQGLQFLFEYFSETQRNKGNFPGRFSGRQFSNSRSEMNVSTLELGDSALYLCASMPGLAFAETQYFGPGTRLLVL.

The V gene is TRBV5-1, the J gene TRBJ2-5; 8 nucleotides agree with TRBD1. CDR3 length: 14 residues. CDR1 and CDR2 from the germline V gene are SGHRS and YFSETQ. The ends lost 5 bases at V and 0 bases at J; junction bases unmatched: 3. This chain's CDR3 is CASRLGQDQETQYF. In nucleotides, the CDR3 is TGCGCCAGCAGGCTGGGACAGGACCAAGAGACCCAGTACTTC.

This clone has more than one count but fewer than ten. A junction end diverges from the germline sequence, so it may reflect a read error. The chain links TRBV6-4 to TRBJ2-6; D is unresolved. Looked up from germline, CDR1 is MRHNA and CDR2 is SNTAGT. The CDR3 length is 13 residues. CDR3 DNA: TGTGCCAGCAGGGACTCTGGGGCCAACGTCCTGACTTTC. Its translation: CASRDSGANVLTF.

The V gene is TRBV25-1, the J gene TRBJ2-1; 8 bases are shared with TRBD1. The germline V gene encodes CDR1 MGHDK and CDR2 SYGVNS. CDR3 length: 14 residues. Trimming removed 3 bases from V and 6 bases from J; junction bases left unmatched: 4. CDR3 amino acids: CASSDRTGRNEQFF. For the CDR3, the DNA is TGTGCCAGCAGTGACCGGACAGGGCGCAATGAGCAGTTCTTC.

This chain joins TRBV18 and TRBJ1-4; D call uncertain. Trimming pared 5 bases from V and 0 bases from J, leaving 10 bases between. The CDR3 totals 15 residues. Germline loops: CDR1 KGHSH, CDR2 LQKENI. CDR3 in DNA: TGTGCCAGCTCAATCTCTGTTGCAACTAATGAAAAACTGTTTTTT. Protein sequence: CASSISVATNEKLFF.

The rearrangement uses TRBV7-6 and TRBJ2-3, with 7 nucleotides matching TRBD2. V lost 2 bases, J lost 2 bases, and 4 bases stayed unmatched. From germline, CDR1 is SGHVS and CDR2 FNYEAQ. This CDR3 has 15 residues. The DNA for the CDR3 is TGTGCCAGCAGCTTACTAGCGGACAACACAGATACGCAGTATTTT. It specifies CASSLLADNTDTQYF.

V gene TRBV5-6 combines with J gene TRBJ1-5; no definite D call. V was cut by 4 bases and J by 8 bases, with 7 bases left in between. Germline V gene data show CDR1 as SGHDT and CDR2 as YYEEEE. CDR3 length: 11 amino acids. In DNA form, the CDR3 reads TGTGCCAGCAGCGGTCTTAAGCCCCAGCATTTT. Its translation: CASSGLKPQHF.

The rearrangement uses TRBV5-4 and TRBJ1-3; 7 bases line up with TRBD1. The CDR3 spans 19 residues. From germline, CDR1 is SGHNT and CDR2 YYREEE (reference sequence). V lost 2 bases, J lost 0 bases, and 14 bases stayed unmatched. The CDR3 region is CASSFDPDRPGFSGNTIYF. Here the CDR3 DNA reads TGTGCCAGCAGCTTCGACCCGGACAGGCCGGGGTTCTCTGGAAACACCATATATTTT.

V and J are TRBV14 and TRBJ2-3, with D uncertain. Trimming took off 2 bases at V and 4 bases at J, with 7 bases between the two ends. CDR3 length equals 13 residues. Germline loops: CDR1 SGHDN, CDR2 FVKESK. The CDR3 loop is CASSQLVPDTQYF. The CDR3 DNA reads TGTGCCAGCAGCCAACTGGTCCCAGATACGCAGTATTTT.

In DNA, the CDR3 is TGCGCCAGCAGCCGGGGGACGTATAGCGGTTCCTACAATGAGCAGTTCTTC. Residues: CASSRGTYSGSYNEQFF. The rearrangement links TRBV5-1 to TRBJ2-1; tentatively, D is TRBD2 (6 bases). Germline assignment: CDR1 SGHRS and CDR2 YFSETQ. The CDR3 consists of 17 residues. Trimming shortened V by 4 bases and J by 1 base, and 18 bases separated the two germline ends.